This T cell receptor (beta chain) was captured in a study of OX40 agonist ivuxolimab in advanced cancers. The study's findings and limits: At doses 0.1 to 3.0 mg/kg, CD4+ and CD8+ clones expanded.

Sampled blood was obtained at baseline, cycle 4 day 1, and cycle 7 day 1. Clones were sequenced by immunoSEQ multiplex PCR, and TCRdb holds only the in-frame ones, with some missing. The sample yields fewer than 85,000 clones, about 92% seen once. Worth noting for this clone: What it recognizes is unknown.

Losses at the gene ends were 3 bases for V and 3 bases for J; bases not matched to a gene: 3. The germline gives CDR1 SGDLS, CDR2 YYNGEE. The CDR3 spans 14 residues. The TCR sequence derives from an adult with an advanced solid tumor such as melanoma, head and neck, liver or kidney cancer. The sample consisted of CD4+ or CD8+ T cells sorted from blood, taken in a trial of the OX40 agonist ivuxolimab. The chain employs TRBV9 and TRBJ1-2, with TRBD1 matching over 9 bases. The CDR3 sequence is CASSADRGHYGYTF. The CDR3 DNA reads as TGTGCCAGCAGCGCGGACAGGGGCCACTATGGCTACACCTTC.